This T cell receptor beta chain was obtained from a study of T-cell reconstitution after alpha-beta-depleted transplantation in children. The library targeted TCRbeta and was prepared with unique molecular identifiers. TCRdb called the PCR reads again in MiXCR, with one record for every CDR3 protein. The data contain 230,000 or so distinct CDR3 sequences, over 9.5% of them singletons. Many counts were recorded for this clonotype. V lost 4 bases, J lost 0 bases, and 7 bases lay in between. The CDR3 runs to 14 residues. The chain employs TRBV12-3 or TRBV12-4 and TRBJ1-3, with D uncertain. The source was PBMCs from the stem cell graft donor, collected from the stem cell graft. The sequence derives from a human donor who donated a stem cell graft to a child with SCID. The CDR3 is CASSSQTSGNTIYF. The CDR3 DNA sequence: TGTGCCAGCAGTTCCCAAACCTCTGGAAACACCATATATTTT.